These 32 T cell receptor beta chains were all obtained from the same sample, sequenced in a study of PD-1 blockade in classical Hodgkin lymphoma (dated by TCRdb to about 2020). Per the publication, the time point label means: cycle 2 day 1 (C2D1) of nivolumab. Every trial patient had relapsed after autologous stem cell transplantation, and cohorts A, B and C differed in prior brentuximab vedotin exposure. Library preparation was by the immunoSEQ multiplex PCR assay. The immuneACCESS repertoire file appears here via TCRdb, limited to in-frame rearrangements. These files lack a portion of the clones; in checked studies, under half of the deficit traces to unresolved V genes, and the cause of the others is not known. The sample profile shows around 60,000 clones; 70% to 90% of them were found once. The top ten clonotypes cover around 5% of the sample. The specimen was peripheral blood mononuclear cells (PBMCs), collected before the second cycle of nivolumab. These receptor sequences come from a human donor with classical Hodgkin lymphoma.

CDR3 residues: CASSGLGLDTDTQYF. CDR3 nucleotides: TGTGCCAGCAGTGGACTGGGACTAGACACAGATACGCAGTATTTT. The gene calls are TRBV6-6 and TRBJ2-3; 8 nucleotides match TRBD2. Germline CDR1 reads MNHNY; CDR2 reads SVGAGI (reference sequence). V shed 5 bases and J 2 bases; nucleotides not matched to a gene: 6. The CDR3 covers 15 residues.

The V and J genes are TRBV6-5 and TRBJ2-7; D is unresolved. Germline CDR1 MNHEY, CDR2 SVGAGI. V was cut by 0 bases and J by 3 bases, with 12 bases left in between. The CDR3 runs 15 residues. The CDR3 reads CASSYSGSVRYEQYF. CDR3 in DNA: TGTGCCAGCAGTTACTCGGGGTCAGTTCGCTACGAGCAGTACTTC.

In nucleotides, the CDR3 is TGTGCCAGCCGGAATGGGGGCCCCGATAGCAATCAGCCCCAGCATTTT. Translated: CASRNGGPDSNQPQHF. This chain uses TRBV6-6 with TRBJ1-5; a possible D gene is TRBD1 (6 bases). V was pared by 8 bases and J by 0 bases, with 17 bases between. The CDR3 runs to 16 residues. Germline assignment: CDR1 MNHNY and CDR2 SVGAGI (reference sequence).

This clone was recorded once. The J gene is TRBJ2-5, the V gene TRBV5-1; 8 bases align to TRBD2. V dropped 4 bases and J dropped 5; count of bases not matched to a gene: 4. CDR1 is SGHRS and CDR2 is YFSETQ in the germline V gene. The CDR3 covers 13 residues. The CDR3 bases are TGCGCCAGCAGCAAGACTAGCGATGAGACCCAGTACTTC. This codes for CASSKTSDETQYF.

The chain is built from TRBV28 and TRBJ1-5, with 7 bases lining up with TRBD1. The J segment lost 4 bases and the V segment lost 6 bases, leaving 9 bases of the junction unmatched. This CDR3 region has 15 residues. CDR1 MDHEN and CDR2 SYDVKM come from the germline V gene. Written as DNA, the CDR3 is TGTGCCAGCAGCCTAGGGACAGCTCGAAATCAGCCCCAGCATTTT. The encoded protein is CASSLGTARNQPQHF.

The DNA of the CDR3 is TGTGCCAGCAGCCAGACAGGGGCAGGAAACACCATATATTTT. Protein sequence: CASSQTGAGNTIYF. V usage is TRBV5-4 and J usage is TRBJ1-3; TRBD1 aligns across 8 bases. The germline V gene encodes CDR1 SGHNT and CDR2 YYREEE (reference sequence). CDR3 length: 14 residues. J gave up 4 bases and V 4 bases, and 4 bases lay outside the gene matches.

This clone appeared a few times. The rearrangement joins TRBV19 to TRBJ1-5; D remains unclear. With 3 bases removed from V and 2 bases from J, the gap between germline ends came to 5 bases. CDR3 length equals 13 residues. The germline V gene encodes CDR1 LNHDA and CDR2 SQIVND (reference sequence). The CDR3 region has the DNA TGTGCCAGTAGTATTGAGGGCAATCAGCCCCAGCATTTT. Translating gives CASSIEGNQPQHF.

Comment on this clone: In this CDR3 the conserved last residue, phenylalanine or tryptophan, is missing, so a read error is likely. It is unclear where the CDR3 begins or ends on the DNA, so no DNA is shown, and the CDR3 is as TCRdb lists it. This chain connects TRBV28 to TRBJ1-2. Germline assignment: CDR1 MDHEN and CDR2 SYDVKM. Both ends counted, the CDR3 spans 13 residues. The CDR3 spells CASSFMGLDFPSI.

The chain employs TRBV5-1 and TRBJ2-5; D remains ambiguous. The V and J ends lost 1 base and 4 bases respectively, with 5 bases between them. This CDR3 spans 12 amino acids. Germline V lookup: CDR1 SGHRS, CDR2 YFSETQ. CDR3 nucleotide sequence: TGCGCCAGCAGCTTGAAAGCAGAGACCCAGTACTTC. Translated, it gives CASSLKAETQYF.

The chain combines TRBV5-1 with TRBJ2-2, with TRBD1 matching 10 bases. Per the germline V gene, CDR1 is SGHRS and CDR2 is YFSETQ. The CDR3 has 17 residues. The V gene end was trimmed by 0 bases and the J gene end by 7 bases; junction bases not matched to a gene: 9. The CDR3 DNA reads TGCGCCAGCAGCTTGGCGGTTCTAGGACAGGGGGACGGGGAGCTGTTTTTT. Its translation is CASSLAVLGQGDGELFF.

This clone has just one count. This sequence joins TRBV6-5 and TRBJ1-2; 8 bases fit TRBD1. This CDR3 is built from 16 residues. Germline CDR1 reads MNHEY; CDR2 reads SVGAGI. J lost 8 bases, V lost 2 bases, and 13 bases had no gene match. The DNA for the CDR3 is TGTGCCAGCAGTTACACAAGAAAAGACAGGGGACAGGGCTACACCTTC. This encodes CASSYTRKDRGQGYTF.

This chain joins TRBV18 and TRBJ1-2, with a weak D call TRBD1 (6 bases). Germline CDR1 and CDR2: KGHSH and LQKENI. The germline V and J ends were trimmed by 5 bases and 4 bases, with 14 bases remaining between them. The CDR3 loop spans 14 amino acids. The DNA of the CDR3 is TGTGCCAGCTCATCTGGACAGATGATCTATGGCTACACCTTC. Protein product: CASSSGQMIYGYTF.

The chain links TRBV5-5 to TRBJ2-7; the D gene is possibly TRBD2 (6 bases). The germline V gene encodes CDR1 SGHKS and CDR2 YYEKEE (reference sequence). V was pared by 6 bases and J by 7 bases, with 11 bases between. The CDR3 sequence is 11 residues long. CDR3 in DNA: TGTGCCAGCACTGCGGGAAGAGAGCAGTACTTC. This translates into CASTAGREQYF.

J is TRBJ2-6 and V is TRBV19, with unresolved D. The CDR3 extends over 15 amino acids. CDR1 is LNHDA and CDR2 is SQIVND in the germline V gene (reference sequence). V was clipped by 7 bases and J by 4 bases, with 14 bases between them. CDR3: CASIDWGAGANVLTF. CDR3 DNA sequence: TGTGCCAGTATAGACTGGGGTGCCGGGGCCAACGTCCTGACTTTC.

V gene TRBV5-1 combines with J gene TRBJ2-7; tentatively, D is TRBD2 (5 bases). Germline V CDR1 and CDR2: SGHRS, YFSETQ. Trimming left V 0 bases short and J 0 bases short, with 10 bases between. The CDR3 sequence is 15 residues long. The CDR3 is CASSLGGDPSYEQYF. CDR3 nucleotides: TGCGCCAGCAGCTTGGGGGGAGACCCCTCCTACGAGCAGTACTTC.

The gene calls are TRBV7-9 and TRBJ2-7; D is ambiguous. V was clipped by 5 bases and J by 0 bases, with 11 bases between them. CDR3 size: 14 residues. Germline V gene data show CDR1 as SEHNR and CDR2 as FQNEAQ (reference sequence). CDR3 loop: CASSPMRSSYEQYF. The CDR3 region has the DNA TGTGCCAGCAGCCCTATGAGGAGCTCCTACGAGCAGTACTTC. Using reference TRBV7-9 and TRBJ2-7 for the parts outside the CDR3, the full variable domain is DTGVSQNPRHKITKRGQNVTFRCDPISEHNRLYWYRQTLGQGPEFLTYFQNEAQLEKSRLLSDRFSAERPKGSFSTLEIQRTEQGDSAMYLCASSPMRSSYEQYFGPGTRLTVT.

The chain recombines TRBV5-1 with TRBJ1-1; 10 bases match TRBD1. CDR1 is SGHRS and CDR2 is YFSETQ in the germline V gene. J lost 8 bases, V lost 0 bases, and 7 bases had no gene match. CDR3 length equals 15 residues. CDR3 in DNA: TGCGCCAGCAGCTTGGGACAGGGGGCTACTAAAGAAGCTTTCTTT. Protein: CASSLGQGATKEAFF. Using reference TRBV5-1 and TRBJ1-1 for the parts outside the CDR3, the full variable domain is KAGVTQTPRYLIKTRGQQVTLSCSPISGHRSVSWYQQTPGQGLQFLFEYFSETQRNKGNFPGRFSGRQFSNSRSEMNVSTLELGDSALYLCASSLGQGATKEAFFGQGTRLTVV.

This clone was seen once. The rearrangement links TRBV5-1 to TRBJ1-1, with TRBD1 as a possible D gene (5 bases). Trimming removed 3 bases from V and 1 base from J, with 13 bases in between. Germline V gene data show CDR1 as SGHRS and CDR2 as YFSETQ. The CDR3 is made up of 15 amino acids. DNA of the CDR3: TGCGCCAGCAGCTCCGCCGGGACGGCGAACACTGAAGCTTTCTTT. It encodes CASSSAGTANTEAFF.

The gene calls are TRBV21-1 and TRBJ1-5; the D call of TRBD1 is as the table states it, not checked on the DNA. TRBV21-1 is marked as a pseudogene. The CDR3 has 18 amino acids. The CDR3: CASSPGYFAGQINQPQHF. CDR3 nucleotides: TGTGCCAGCAGCCCGGGGTATTTCGCCGGACAGATCAATCAGCCCCAGCATTTT.

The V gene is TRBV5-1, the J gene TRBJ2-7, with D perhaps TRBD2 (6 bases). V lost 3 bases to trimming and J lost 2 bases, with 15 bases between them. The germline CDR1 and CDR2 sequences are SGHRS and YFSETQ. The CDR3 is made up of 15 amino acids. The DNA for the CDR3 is TGCGCCAGCAGCTGGAGGGAACCGGAACCCTACGAGCAGTACTTC. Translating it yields CASSWREPEPYEQYF.

The CDR3: CASSPGNTIYF. CDR3 nucleotides: TGCGCCAGCAGCCCCGGAAACACCATATATTTT. J is TRBJ1-3 and V is TRBV4-1, with no clear D. Germline loops: CDR1 MGHRA, CDR2 YSYEKL. This CDR3 is 11 amino acids long. Trimming took off 4 bases at V and 4 bases at J, with 2 bases between the two ends.

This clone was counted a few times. Here the CDR3 reads CASSAPPGYTGELFF. The CDR3 DNA reads as TGTGCCAGCAGCGCGCCCCCGGGGTACACCGGGGAGCTGTTTTTT. The genes are TRBV9 and TRBJ2-2, with D perhaps matching TRBD2 (5 bases). Trimming left V 3 bases short and J 3 bases short, with 12 bases between. The CDR3 totals 15 residues. Germline CDR1 and CDR2: SGDLS and YYNGEE.

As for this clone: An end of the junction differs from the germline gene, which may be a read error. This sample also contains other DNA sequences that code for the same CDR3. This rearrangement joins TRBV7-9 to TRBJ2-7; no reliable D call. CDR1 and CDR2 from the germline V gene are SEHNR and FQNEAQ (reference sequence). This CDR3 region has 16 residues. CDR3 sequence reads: CASSPPPRINSYEQYF. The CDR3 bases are TGTGCCAGCAGCCCGCCGCCGAGGATCAACTCCTACGAGCAGTATTTC.

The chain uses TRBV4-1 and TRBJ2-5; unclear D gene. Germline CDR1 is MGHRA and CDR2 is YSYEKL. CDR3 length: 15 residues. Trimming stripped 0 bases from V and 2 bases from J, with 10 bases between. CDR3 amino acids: CASSQDYTEQETQYF. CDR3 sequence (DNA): TGCGCCAGCAGCCAAGATTACACAGAACAAGAGACCCAGTACTTC.

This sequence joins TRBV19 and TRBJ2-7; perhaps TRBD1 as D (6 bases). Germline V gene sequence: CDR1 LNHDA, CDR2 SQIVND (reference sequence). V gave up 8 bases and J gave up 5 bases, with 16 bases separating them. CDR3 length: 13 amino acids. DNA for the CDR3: TGTGCCAGTGGAAAACAGGGTTCCCACGAGCAGTACTTC. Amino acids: CASGKQGSHEQYF.

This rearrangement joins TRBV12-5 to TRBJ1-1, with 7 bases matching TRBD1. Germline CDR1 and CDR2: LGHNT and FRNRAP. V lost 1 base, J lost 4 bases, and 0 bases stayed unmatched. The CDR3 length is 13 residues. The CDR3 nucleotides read TGTGCTAGTGGTTTGGACAGGGGCACTGAAGCTTTCTTT. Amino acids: CASGLDRGTEAFF.

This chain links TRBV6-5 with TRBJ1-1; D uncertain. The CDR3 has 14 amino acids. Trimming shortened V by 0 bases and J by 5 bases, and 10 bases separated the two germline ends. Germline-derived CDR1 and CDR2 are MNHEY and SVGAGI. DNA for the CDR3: TGTGCCAGCAGTTACTCGAGTGGAGGGACTGAAGCTTTCTTT. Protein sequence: CASSYSSGGTEAFF.

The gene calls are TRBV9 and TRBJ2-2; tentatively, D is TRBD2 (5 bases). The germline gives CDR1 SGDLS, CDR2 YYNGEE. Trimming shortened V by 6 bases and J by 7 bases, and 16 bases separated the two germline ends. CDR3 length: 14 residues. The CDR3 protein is CASTSGGGFGELFF. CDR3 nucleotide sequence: TGTGCCAGCACGAGCGGCGGAGGTTTCGGGGAGCTGTTTTTT.

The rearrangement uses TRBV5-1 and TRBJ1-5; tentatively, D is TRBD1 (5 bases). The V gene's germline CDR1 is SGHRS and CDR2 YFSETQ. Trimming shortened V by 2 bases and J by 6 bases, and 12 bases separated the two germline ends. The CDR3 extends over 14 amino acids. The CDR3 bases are TGCGCCAGCAGCTTAAGTCAGGGTAGTCAGCCCCAGCATTTT. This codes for CASSLSQGSQPQHF.

In DNA form, the CDR3 reads TGCGCCAGCAGCCCCGAGGGGGGTTCCTACAATGAGCAGTTCTTC. Encoded protein: CASSPEGGSYNEQFF. This sequence joins TRBV5-1 and TRBJ2-1; possibly TRBD1 or TRBD2 for D (6 bases each). From germline, CDR1 is SGHRS and CDR2 YFSETQ. The CDR3 contains 15 residues. Between the trimmed V and J ends, which lost 4 bases and 1 base, there was a span of 12 bases.

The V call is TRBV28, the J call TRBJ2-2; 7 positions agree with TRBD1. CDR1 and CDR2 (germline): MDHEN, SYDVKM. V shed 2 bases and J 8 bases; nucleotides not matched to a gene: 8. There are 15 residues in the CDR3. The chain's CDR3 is CASSLTGAVAGELFF. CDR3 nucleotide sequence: TGTGCCAGCAGTTTAACAGGGGCGGTTGCAGGGGAGCTGTTTTTT. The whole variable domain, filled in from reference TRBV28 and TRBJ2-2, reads DVKVTQSSRYLVKRTGEKVFLECVQDMDHENMFWYRQDPGLGLRLIYFSYDVKMKEKGDIPEGYSVSREKKERFSLILESASTNQTSMYLCASSLTGAVAGELFFGEGSRLTVL.

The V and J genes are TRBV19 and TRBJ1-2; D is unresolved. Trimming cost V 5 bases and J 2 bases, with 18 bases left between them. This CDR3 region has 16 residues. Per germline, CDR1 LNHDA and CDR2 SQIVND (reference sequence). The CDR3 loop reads CASSRLGTEKNYGYTF. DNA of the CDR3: TGTGCCAGTAGTCGTCTAGGTACGGAGAAGAACTATGGCTACACCTTC.